This T cell receptor beta chain is drawn from a study of shared clonotypes between healthy human individuals. Original data processing: ImmunoSEQ gave junction-only sequences without quality scores, so filtering differed. Assay used: immunoSEQ multiplex PCR; TCRdb lists only in-frame clones, some missing. D and trimming come from the DNA, and the V and J calls and clone size come from that table. The table lists 2 million to 2.5 million clones, 92% of them singletons. Findings of the study overall: The low donor count limited represented genetic and exposure-history diversity.

A note on this clone: What it recognizes is unknown.

The sequenced sample was naive CD4+ T cells from PBMCs. Indicated subset: CD45RA+ positively selected. The receptor comes from a man younger than 35 in good health. Some clones in this sample may be carry-over from other donors' samples.

This CDR3 reads CASSQVGGVDTGELFF. Written as DNA, the CDR3 is TGTGCCAGCAGCCAAGTGGGAGGGGTTGACACCGGGGAGCTGTTTTTT. This sequence joins TRBV4-2 and TRBJ2-2; TRBD2 aligns across 7 bases. The CDR3 has 16 amino acids. CDR1 LGHNA and CDR2 YNFKEQ come from the germline V gene. V gave up 1 base and J gave up 3 bases; unmatched junction bases: 5.